What follows are 20 T cell receptor beta chains derived from one specimen sequenced in a study of T-cell reconstitution after alpha-beta-depleted transplantation in children. Unique molecular identifiers featured in how the TCRbeta library was prepared. One entry per CDR3 protein, called by TCRdb with MiXCR from the PCR reads. The sample lists 500,000 to 600,000 distinct CDR3 sequences; 18% were seen once. Sequenced material: PBMCs from the stem cell graft donor, taken from the stem cell graft. The receptors derive from a human donor who donated a stem cell graft to a child with acute lymphoblastic leukemia.

This clonotype was seen only a few times. The J gene is TRBJ1-1, the V gene TRBV14; D gene uncertain. Trimming shortened V by 1 base and J by 4 bases, and 10 bases separated the two germline ends. This CDR3 is built from 14 residues. Germline values: CDR1 SGHDN, CDR2 FVKESK. CDR3 in DNA: TGTGCCAGCAGCCAAGTTGACCTGACCACTGAAGCTTTCTTT. This encodes CASSQVDLTTEAFF.

The chain carries TRBV19 and TRBJ2-7; 7 nucleotides match TRBD2. The CDR3 runs to 14 residues. CDR1 is LNHDA, CDR2 SQIVND, per germline (reference sequence). Unmatched junction bases numbered 7, after V lost 5 bases and J lost 3 bases. The CDR3 DNA reads TGTGCCAGTAGTGACGGGGGAGGGAGCTACGAGCAGTACTTC. Its protein product is CASSDGGGSYEQYF.

This clonotype was seen more than once but under ten times. The chain recombines TRBV5-1 with TRBJ2-1; TRBD2 might be the D (5 bases). Trimming shortened V by 0 bases and J by 10 bases, and 14 bases separated the two germline ends. CDR1 and CDR2 (germline): SGHRS, YFSETQ. CDR3 length equals 14 residues. The CDR3 DNA follows: TGCGCCAGCAGCTTGGTTCTTAGGAGGCAGGAGCAGTTCTTC. It encodes CASSLVLRRQEQFF.

This clonotype was detected only a few times. This chain joins TRBV4-1 and TRBJ2-1, with TRBD2 matching over 10 bases. V lost 1 base, J lost 3 bases, and 3 bases stayed unmatched. Germline V lookup: CDR1 MGHRA, CDR2 YSYEKL. The CDR3 is 16 amino acids. CDR3 amino acids: CASSQGTSGLYNEQFF. The CDR3 DNA reads TGCGCCAGCAGCCAAGGGACTAGCGGTCTCTACAATGAGCAGTTCTTC.

This clonotype was detected a few times. The J gene is TRBJ2-1, the V gene TRBV5-1; 8 positions match TRBD1. Germline assignment: CDR1 SGHRS and CDR2 YFSETQ. The junction had 8 bases not matched to a gene; V was cut back by 5 bases and J by 4 bases. The CDR3 consists of 15 residues. The CDR3 region is CASRPPGQVYNEQFF. CDR3 bases: TGCGCCAGCAGGCCACCGGGACAGGTATACAATGAGCAGTTCTTC. Drawing the rest from reference TRBV5-1 and TRBJ2-1, the complete variable domain is KAGVTQTPRYLIKTRGQQVTLSCSPISGHRSVSWYQQTPGQGLQFLFEYFSETQRNKGNFPGRFSGRQFSNSRSEMNVSTLELGDSALYLCASRPPGQVYNEQFFGPGTRLTVL.

J is TRBJ1-5 and V is TRBV20-1, with D possibly TRBD1 on 6 matching bases. The CDR3 length is 18 residues. Deletions cut 2 bases from V and 1 base from J, with 21 bases between. From germline, CDR1 is DFQATT and CDR2 SNEGSKA (reference sequence). CDR3 nucleotide sequence: TGCAGTGCTAGAAGGCCCGGGGGGCAGTCCAGGAGCAATCAGCCCCAGCATTTT. It specifies CSARRPGGQSRSNQPQHF.

The chain is built from TRBV9 and TRBJ2-5; 10 nucleotides line up with TRBD2. J was trimmed by 4 bases and V by 5 bases; bases with no gene match: 8. Germline lookup yields CDR1 SGDLS and CDR2 YYNGEE. The CDR3 extends over 15 amino acids. The CDR3 bases are TGTGCCAGCAGTCTAGCGGGAGCGATGGGAGAGACCCAGTACTTC. It encodes CASSLAGAMGETQYF. The whole variable domain, remainder taken from reference TRBV9 and TRBJ2-5, is DSGVTQTPKHLITATGQRVTLRCSPRSGDLSVYWYQQSLDQGLQFLIQYYNGEERAKGNILERFSAQQFPDLHSELNLSSLELGDSALYFCASSLAGAMGETQYFGPGTRLLVL.

The chain combines TRBV12-3 or TRBV12-4 with TRBJ2-1; D is unclear. The CDR3 is made up of 12 amino acids. Between the trimmed V and J ends, which lost 7 bases and 2 bases, there was a span of 6 bases. The CDR3 reads CASTLAYNEQFF. The CDR3 bases are TGTGCCAGCACCTTAGCCTACAATGAGCAGTTCTTC.

This clonotype was observed at least ten times. This chain joins TRBV10-2 and TRBJ2-2, with a tentative D call TRBD2 (6 bases). From germline, CDR1 is WSHSY and CDR2 SAAADI. Between the trimmed V and J ends, which lost 6 bases and 5 bases, there was a span of 13 bases. This CDR3 contains 14 residues. In DNA form, the CDR3 reads TGCGCCAGCAGGGGGGAGGCGGCTACCGGGGAGCTGTTTTTT. Protein: CASRGEAATGELFF.

The CDR3 region is CASSQGTGTYEQYF. DNA of the CDR3: TGTGCCAGCAGCCAGGGGACAGGGACTTACGAGCAGTACTTC. The genes are TRBV3-1 and TRBJ2-7; 9 bases fit TRBD1. Germline trimming cut 3 bases from V and 4 bases from J; bases unmatched to any gene: 4. CDR1 and CDR2 from the germline V gene are LGHDT and YNNKEL (reference sequence). This CDR3 is 14 amino acids long.

This clonotype was seen a handful of times. The CDR3 bases are TGTGCCAGCAGTTTATCGGCTAGCGGGAGTGATACGCAGTATTTT. Its protein is CASSLSASGSDTQYF. The chain combines TRBV27 with TRBJ2-3, with TRBD2 matching 10 bases. Germline CDR1 and CDR2: MNHEY and SMNVEV (reference sequence). After removal of 0 bases from V and 6 bases from J, the junction contained 3 bases not matched to a gene. The CDR3 contains 15 residues.

The chain joins TRBV5-1 to TRBJ2-7; TRBD2 matches at 9 bases. Germline V gene lookup returns CDR1 SGHRS and CDR2 YFSETQ. The CDR3 is 13 residues long. V was pared by 3 bases and J by 5 bases, with 3 bases of the junction left unmatched. CDR3 residues: CASSSRTSDEQYF. The DNA of the CDR3 is TGCGCCAGCAGCTCGAGGACTAGCGACGAGCAGTACTTC.

The chain joins TRBV27 to TRBJ2-5; D is uncertain. The V and J ends lost 6 bases and 3 bases respectively, with 23 bases between them. The CDR3 runs to 17 residues. Per germline, CDR1 MNHEY and CDR2 SMNVEV (reference sequence). The CDR3 loop reads CASSRLETALSKETQYF. DNA of the CDR3: TGTGCCAGCAGCCGTTTAGAGACGGCCTTATCCAAAGAGACCCAGTACTTC.

CDR3 nucleotides: TGCAGCGTTGTCCCAAGGCGGCGGGACAAATATAATTCACCCCTCCACTTT. Its translation: CSVVPRRRDKYNSPLHF. The chain employs TRBV29-1 and TRBJ1-6; TRBD1 might be the D (6 bases). Looked up from germline, CDR1 is SQVTM and CDR2 is ANQGSEA. The ends were cut back, 4 bases at V and 4 bases at J, with 20 bases in the middle. The CDR3 covers 17 residues.

The rearrangement joins TRBV5-1 to TRBJ2-7, with 9 bases that match TRBD1. V was clipped by 3 bases and J by 9 bases; unmatched bases: 13. CDR3 length: 15 residues. Germline values: CDR1 SGHRS, CDR2 YFSETQ. CDR3: CASSWISPGQGGQYF. The CDR3 DNA reads TGCGCCAGCAGCTGGATTTCTCCGGGACAGGGAGGGCAGTACTTC. Full variable domain (remainder filled in from reference TRBV5-1 and TRBJ2-7): KAGVTQTPRYLIKTRGQQVTLSCSPISGHRSVSWYQQTPGQGLQFLFEYFSETQRNKGNFPGRFSGRQFSNSRSEMNVSTLELGDSALYLCASSWISPGQGGQYFGPGTRLTVT.

This clonotype came up a few times. The chain has TRBV7-3 and TRBJ1-1; D uncertain. V dropped 8 bases and J dropped 3 bases, with 13 bases sitting between them. This CDR3 spans 13 amino acids. Germline V lookup: CDR1 SGHTA, CDR2 FQGTGA. The CDR3 nucleotides are TGTGCCAGCTCCGAGATGAGTTACACTGAAGCTTTCTTT. Residues: CASSEMSYTEAFF.

This clonotype came up a few times. The DNA for the CDR3 is TGTGCCAGCAGTTTATACAGGCACGATCAGCCCCAGCATTTT. Its protein product is CASSLYRHDQPQHF. The rearrangement links TRBV27 to TRBJ1-5, with D possibly being TRBD1 (5 bases). With 1 base removed from V and 5 bases from J, the gap between germline ends came to 9 bases. This CDR3 spans 14 amino acids. Germline CDR1 and CDR2: MNHEY and SMNVEV (reference sequence).

This clonotype was seen a handful of times. The chain joins TRBV4-1 to TRBJ1-4; D not resolved. The germline V and J ends were trimmed by 4 bases and 4 bases, with 22 bases remaining between them. CDR1 is MGHRA and CDR2 is YSYEKL in the germline V gene. The CDR3 length is 18 residues. The DNA for the CDR3 is TGCGCCAGCAGCCCCGCATCGATCCGAACCGTGGGTAATGAAAAACTGTTTTTT. It specifies CASSPASIRTVGNEKLFF.

This clonotype has a handful of counts. J is TRBJ1-2 and V is TRBV12-3 or TRBV12-4; the D is unclear. Trimming shortened V by 2 bases and J by 4 bases, and 8 bases separated the two germline ends. The CDR3 covers 13 residues. The CDR3 DNA reads as TGTGCCAGCAGTTTATGGACGCTCTATGGCTACACCTTC. Translated: CASSLWTLYGYTF.

The chain carries TRBV7-9 and TRBJ2-3, with no clear D. Germline CDR1 is SEHNR and CDR2 is FQNEAQ (reference sequence). V lost 5 bases to trimming and J lost 3 bases, with 9 bases between them. CDR3 length equals 13 residues. The DNA for the CDR3 is TGTGCCAGCAGCCCGTGGGCGACAGATACGCAGTATTTT. Translated: CASSPWATDTQYF.